What follows describes a single TCR beta chain. One entry per CDR3 protein, called by TCRdb with MiXCR from the 5' RACE reads. The sample yields fewer than 65,000 distinct CDR3 sequences, under 35% seen once. This CDR3 contains 16 residues. Trimming took 1 base from V and 5 from J, leaving 17 bases between them. Germline V gene sequence: CDR1 SGHVS, CDR2 FQNEAQ. The clonotype was recovered from a female donor with breast cancer. The chain uses TRBV7-8 and TRBJ2-5; D may be TRBD1 or TRBD2 (5 bases each). Sequencing input: tumor-infiltrating naive CD4+ T cells sorted from the breast tumor. Regarding subset: naive CD4+ T cells, CD4+CD45RA+CD25-. This CDR3 reads CASSLVGGQGRETQYF. As DNA, the CDR3 is TGTGCCAGCAGCTTAGTTGGAGGCCAGGGCAGGGAGACCCAGTACTTC.